These 19 T cell receptor beta chains were sequenced from one sample in a study of shared clonotypes between healthy human individuals (dated by TCRdb to about 2020). The library was obtained by the immunoSEQ multiplex PCR assay. The table comes from immuneACCESS by way of TCRdb, which keeps in-frame sequences with V and J called. Part of the clones is missing from these tables; in studies checked, under half for an unresolved V gene and the rest for unknown reasons. Within this sample are about 2.1 million clones, with around 93% of them counted one time only. Together, the top ten hold 1.5% to 2% of the sample. CD8 naive samples were CD45RO-negative cells positively selected for CCR7, giving a CD45RA+CCR7+ population that excluded TemRA cells. Source material: naive CD8+ T cells from PBMCs. Interpreted using the paper, the cell subset or site label stands for: CD45RA+CCR7+. The source of these receptors is a man aged 18 to 29 in good health. Some clones in this sample may be carry-over from other donors' samples.

V is TRBV27 and J is TRBJ2-1; D is uncertain. The V end was cut by 7 bases, the J end by 3 bases, with 13 bases between. CDR3 length: 14 amino acids. The germline V gene encodes CDR1 MNHEY and CDR2 SMNVEV (reference sequence). CDR3 DNA sequence: TGTGCCAGCACCTCCGACTTATTCTACAATGAGCAGTTCTTC. It codes for CASTSDLFYNEQFF.

Of note for this clone: This sample also contains other DNA sequences that code for the same CDR3. The chain combines TRBV27 with TRBJ1-6, with unresolved D. Germline values: CDR1 MNHEY, CDR2 SMNVEV (reference sequence). The CDR3 has 14 residues. The V and J ends lost 2 bases and 7 bases respectively, with 9 bases between them. The CDR3 loop reads CASSLRSGNSPLHF. The CDR3 nucleotides read TGTGCCAGCAGTTTAAGGAGTGGGAATTCACCCCTCCACTTT.

The V call is TRBV5-1, the J call TRBJ1-6, with unresolved D. The CDR3 has 15 amino acids. Germline V CDR1 and CDR2: SGHRS, YFSETQ. The germline V and J ends were trimmed by 0 bases and 0 bases, with 4 bases remaining between them. CDR3 sequence (DNA): TGCGCCAGCAGCTTGGATAGCTCCTATAATTCACCCCTCCACTTT. It codes for CASSLDSSYNSPLHF.

This chain connects TRBV27 to TRBJ2-3; the match to TRBD1 covers 8 bases. CDR1 MNHEY and CDR2 SMNVEV come from the germline V gene (reference sequence). V trimming: 5 bases; J trimming: 0 bases; junction bases outside the gene matches: 7. The CDR3 has 16 amino acids. This chain's CDR3 is CASSTPDRVSTDTQYF. The CDR3 DNA reads as TGTGCCAGCAGTACACCGGACAGGGTGAGCACAGATACGCAGTATTTT.

This rearrangement joins TRBV11-2 to TRBJ2-7; 8 positions match TRBD2. This CDR3 is 15 amino acids long. Germline V gene sequence: CDR1 SGHAT, CDR2 FQNNGV. The junction had 4 bases not matched to a gene; V was cut back by 1 base and J by 2 bases. This CDR3 reads CASSLVSGSPYEQYF. CDR3 DNA: TGTGCCAGCAGCTTAGTGAGCGGGAGCCCCTACGAGCAGTACTTC. The full variable domain, with the rest looked up from reference TRBV11-2 and TRBJ2-7, is EAGVAQSPRYKIIEKRQSVAFWCNPISGHATLYWYQQILGQGPKLLIQFQNNGVVDDSQLPKDRFSAERLKGVDSTLKIQPAKLEDSAVYLCASSLVSGSPYEQYFGPGTRLTVT.

The rearrangement joins TRBV28 to TRBJ2-5; D uncertain. The V and J ends lost 5 bases and 5 bases respectively, with 15 bases between them. The CDR3 contains 14 residues. Germline CDR1 is MDHEN and CDR2 is SYDVKM. The CDR3 DNA reads TGTGCCAGCAGTCCTAATACTATATACGAGACCCAGTACTTC. This gives the protein CASSPNTIYETQYF.

V usage is TRBV5-4 and J usage is TRBJ2-7; TRBD2 might be the D (6 bases). The germline gives CDR1 SGHNT, CDR2 YYREEE (reference sequence). CDR3 length: 15 residues. Trimming stripped 4 bases from V and 3 bases from J, with 17 bases between. CDR3: CASSQRDSIYYEQYF. The CDR3 region has the DNA TGTGCCAGCAGCCAACGGGACTCCATATACTACGAGCAGTACTTC.

The chain has TRBV19 and TRBJ1-4, with a weak D call TRBD1 (6 bases). The V end was cut by 3 bases, the J end by 8 bases, with 13 bases between. The V gene's germline CDR1 is LNHDA and CDR2 SQIVND (reference sequence). The CDR3 has 14 amino acids. The CDR3 nucleotides read TGTGCCAGTAGTATCGACGCAGGGGTAGAAAAACTGTTTTTT. It codes for CASSIDAGVEKLFF.

This clone was seen a few times. In DNA form, the CDR3 reads TGTGCCAGCAGTTTTGGGGGCATGACCACTGAAGCTTTCTTT. This codes for CASSFGGMTTEAFF. This rearrangement joins TRBV27 to TRBJ1-1; a weak D match, TRBD1 (6 bases). Trimming took off 3 bases at V and 4 bases at J, with 12 bases between the two ends. CDR1 is MNHEY and CDR2 is SMNVEV in the germline V gene (reference sequence). The CDR3 has 14 residues.

The chain's CDR3 is CASSYSPTGELFF. In DNA form, the CDR3 reads TGTGCCAGCAGTTACTCCCCCACCGGGGAGCTGTTTTTT. The rearrangement uses TRBV6-5 and TRBJ2-2; no clear D gene. Germline loops: CDR1 MNHEY, CDR2 SVGAGI. CDR3 size: 13 residues. V dropped 0 bases and J dropped 4 bases, with 3 bases sitting between them.

This chain links TRBV19 with TRBJ2-3; D gene unclear. Trimming removed 6 bases at V and 8 bases at J, with 18 bases between. This CDR3 is built from 14 residues. Germline CDR1 and CDR2: LNHDA and SQIVND (reference sequence). The CDR3: CASSMPAGFGTQYF. DNA for the CDR3: TGTGCCAGTAGCATGCCTGCCGGGTTTGGTACGCAGTATTTT.

CDR3 in amino acids: CASSPFSFTGGEKLFF. The CDR3 region has the DNA TGTGCCAGCAGCCCGTTTAGTTTCACGGGAGGTGAAAAACTGTTTTTT. This chain connects TRBV14 to TRBJ1-4; no clear D gene. V was clipped by 4 bases and J by 7 bases, with 19 bases between them. Germline lookup yields CDR1 SGHDN and CDR2 FVKESK. The CDR3 consists of 16 residues. Based on the CDR3 plus reference TRBV14 and TRBJ1-4, the full variable domain is EAGVTQFPSHSVIEKGQTVTLRCDPISGHDNLYWYRRVMGKEIKFLLHFVKESKQDESGMPNNRFLAERTGGTYSTLKVQPAELEDSGVYFCASSPFSFTGGEKLFFGSGTQLSVL.

The CDR3 sequence: CASTRTGPGNEQFF. The CDR3 DNA reads TGTGCCAGCACCCGCACAGGGCCCGGCAATGAGCAGTTCTTC. The chain employs TRBV11-2 and TRBJ2-1; D possibly corresponds to TRBD1 (6 bases). The CDR3 loop spans 14 amino acids. Trimming shortened V by 7 bases and J by 6 bases, and 16 bases separated the two germline ends. Per the germline V gene, CDR1 is SGHAT and CDR2 is FQNNGV.

The chain carries TRBV7-7 and TRBJ2-1; weak D call: TRBD2 (7 bases). Germline lookup yields CDR1 SSHAT and CDR2 FNYEAQ (reference sequence). The CDR3 contains 14 residues. V was shortened by 5 bases and J by 7 bases, with 15 bases between the two germline ends. The CDR3 DNA reads as TGTGCCAGCAGCCCTAACGAGGGGGGGAATGAGCAGTTCTTC. Translating it yields CASSPNEGGNEQFF.

This clone appeared a single time. The V call is TRBV14, the J call TRBJ2-5; 8 positions match TRBD1. The length of the CDR3 is 16 residues. J gave up 5 bases and V 4 bases, and 12 bases lay outside the gene matches. CDR1 and CDR2 (germline): SGHDN, FVKESK. CDR3 nucleotide sequence: TGTGCCAGCAGCCCGATGGACAGGGTACCGCCGGAGACCCAGTACTTC. Translating it yields CASSPMDRVPPETQYF.

As regards this clone: Other nucleotide sequences from this sample produce the same CDR3. The chain joins TRBV5-1 to TRBJ2-7; 9 bases are a match to TRBD2. Germline V gene sequence: CDR1 SGHRS, CDR2 YFSETQ. The V gene end was trimmed by 1 base and the J gene end by 2 bases; junction bases not matched to a gene: 4. This CDR3 is 15 amino acids long. The CDR3 bases are TGCGCCAGCAGCTTGACTAGCGGGTCACCCTACGAGCAGTACTTC. As protein: CASSLTSGSPYEQYF.

This chain links TRBV11-2 with TRBJ2-7; 12 nucleotides match TRBD1. J gave up 5 bases and V 3 bases, and 8 bases lay outside the gene matches. Germline V gene data show CDR1 as SGHAT and CDR2 as FQNNGV. The CDR3 contains 16 residues. The CDR3 sequence is CASSFILGQGAHEQYF. In nucleotides, the CDR3 is TGTGCCAGCAGCTTTATTTTGGGACAGGGGGCCCACGAGCAGTACTTC.

V usage is TRBV7-9 and J usage is TRBJ2-7, with D possibly being TRBD1 (5 bases). V dropped 0 bases and J dropped 6 bases, with 9 bases sitting between them. The germline CDR1 and CDR2 sequences are SEHNR and FQNEAQ (reference sequence). This CDR3 contains 13 residues. CDR3 protein: CASSLAVGAEQYF. CDR3 coding DNA: TGTGCCAGCAGCTTAGCGGTAGGGGCCGAGCAGTACTTC.

The chain recombines TRBV7-3 with TRBJ2-1; weak D call: TRBD2 (6 bases). Trimming left V 6 bases short and J 8 bases short, with 14 bases between. The CDR3 totals 13 residues. The germline V gene encodes CDR1 SGHTA and CDR2 FQGTGA. This CDR3 reads CASRPRPGDEQFF. The CDR3 region has the DNA TGTGCCAGCAGACCGCGGCCGGGGGATGAGCAGTTCTTC.